The source of this T cell receptor (beta chain) is a study of T cell responses to AZD1222 COVID-19 vaccine. Study results and limitations: Increased Spike-specific TCR breadth and depth were observed after two AZD1222 doses. The study found vaccine-associated CD4 TCRs spanning spike, dominant at 160-218 and 743-854. Samples come after the peak T cell response, not at day 14. Baseline seropositives among AZD1222 recipients totaled only five to seven.

Here immunoSEQ multiplex PCR was the method, and the copy in TCRdb shows in-frame clones only, minus some. The sample has more than 85,000 clones, 91% seen once; the top ten hold about 7.5%. Concerning this clone: Its antigen is as yet unknown.

CDR3 size: 17 residues. J gave up 0 bases and V 1 base, and 6 bases lay outside the gene matches. Germline CDR1 and CDR2: SGHNT and YENEEA. The starting material was peripheral blood, obtained on day 0 of AZD1222 vaccination. V and J are TRBV11-3 and TRBJ1-3; TRBD1 matches at 7 bases. The TCR comes from an adult in good health. CDR3 sequence (DNA): TGTGCCAGCAGCTTAGGAGGGGACAGCAACTCTGGAAACACCATATATTTT. Translated: CASSLGGDSNSGNTIYF.